The source of this T cell receptor beta chain is a study of siplizumab effects on memory and regulatory T cells. Regarding the study as a whole: The diversity of naive T cells seemed greater than that of memory cells, and their alloresponse contribution seemed major.

The CDR3 contains 15 residues. CDR1 and CDR2 (germline): MNHEY, SMNVEV (reference sequence). V was clipped by 3 bases and J by 7 bases, with 16 bases between them. Concerning this clone: Its specificity is not known.

In each sample, roughly 97,000 TCR templates were assayed. TCRdb's table, derived via immunoSEQ multiplex PCR, lists solely in-frame clones and lacks some. The sample comprises some 99,000 clones, under 95% of which are singletons, and under 0.75% rests with the top ten. The sequence derives from a human donor in good health. Sequencing was done on a sample of Tregs sorted from blood. The chain has TRBV27 and TRBJ2-4; TRBD2 is a possible D gene (5 bases). The CDR3: CASSLRGRSGNIQYF. The CDR3 nucleotides are TGTGCCAGCAGTTTGAGAGGGCGGTCGGGGAACATTCAGTACTTC.